What follows are 22 T cell receptor beta chains derived from one specimen sequenced in a study of glioma-infiltrating T cells. Amplification of TCR alpha and beta CDR3 regions from RNA used iRepertoire nested multiplex PCR. TCRdb re-analysed the multiplex PCR reads in MiXCR, keeping a single row per CDR3 protein. The sample lists 300,000 to 400,000 distinct CDR3 sequences; about 40% were seen once. The source material was glioma tissue, nonneoplastic brain tissue, or PBMCs (not recorded which). The receptors here all came from a human donor with low-grade glioma or glioblastoma, undergoing nonglioma brain surgery, or in good health (not recorded which).

As for this clonotype: A read error is possible here, since a much larger clone lies one base away. The genes are TRBV28 and TRBJ1-5; a weak D match, TRBD1 (5 bases). Near its end, the DNA agrees better with TRBJ2-3, so the J call may be wrong. The CDR3 loop spans 12 amino acids. The germline gives CDR1 MDHEN, CDR2 SYDVKM. CDR3 in DNA: TGTGCCAGCAGTTTAAGCAGACAGCCCCAGTATTTT. It yields the protein CASSLSRQPQYF.

Comment on this clonotype: With a much larger clone just one base away, this may be a read error. The chain employs TRBV28 and TRBJ1-6; D gene unclear. The CDR3 consists of 15 residues. Germline lookup yields CDR1 MDHEN and CDR2 SYDVKM. CDR3 amino acids: CTSTPPRGTNSPLHF. The DNA of the CDR3 is TGTACCAGCACCCCTCCGCGGGGTACTAATTCACCCCTCCACTTT.

The chain carries TRBV6-1 and TRBJ2-1; tentative D call: TRBD2 (6 bases). V shed 7 bases and J shed 4 bases, with 14 bases lying between them. Germline V gives CDR1 MNHNS, CDR2 SASEGT. CDR3 length: 14 residues. CDR3 DNA: TGTGCCAGCAAGGTGCAGCGGGTATACAATGAGCAGTTCTTC. Residues: CASKVQRVYNEQFF.

The chain combines TRBV5-1 with TRBJ1-3; no clear D. Germline values: CDR1 SGHRS, CDR2 YFSETQ. CDR3 length equals 15 residues. V was shortened by 0 bases and J by 4 bases, with 11 bases between the two germline ends. CDR3 sequence reads: CASSLEPTEGNTIYF. The DNA for the CDR3 is TGCGCCAGCAGCTTGGAACCCACGGAAGGAAACACCATATATTTT. Looking up the rest from reference TRBV5-1 and TRBJ1-3 gives the full variable domain: KAGVTQTPRYLIKTRGQQVTLSCSPISGHRSVSWYQQTPGQGLQFLFEYFSETQRNKGNFPGRFSGRQFSNSRSEMNVSTLELGDSALYLCASSLEPTEGNTIYFGEGSWLTVV.

This clonotype has ten or more counts. The J gene is TRBJ2-5, the V gene TRBV28, with a weak D call TRBD1 (5 bases). Per the germline V gene, CDR1 is MDHEN and CDR2 is SYDVKM. Trimming pared 6 bases from V and 5 bases from J, leaving 22 bases between. The CDR3 covers 16 residues. The CDR3 spells CASSLLEQALGETQYF. The CDR3 nucleotides are TGTGCCAGCAGCCTACTTGAACAGGCTCTCGGGGAGACCCAGTACTTC.

The chain combines TRBV11-2 with TRBJ2-3; D gene unclear. Trimming took 4 bases from V and 2 from J, leaving 13 bases between them. This CDR3 comprises 15 residues. Germline CDR1 reads SGHAT; CDR2 reads FQNNGV. This CDR3 is CASSSRRRPTDTQYF. The CDR3 nucleotides are TGTGCCAGCAGCTCCCGACGCCGACCCACAGATACGCAGTATTTT.

The CDR3: CASSFIIGDTEAFF. In nucleotides, the CDR3 is TGTGCCAGCAGCTTTATTATAGGTGACACTGAAGCTTTCTTT. The chain recombines TRBV7-9 with TRBJ1-1; the D is unclear. Per germline, CDR1 SEHNR and CDR2 FQNEAQ (reference sequence). The CDR3 sequence is 14 residues long. Trimming pared 3 bases from V and 3 bases from J, leaving 11 bases between.

Notes on this clonotype: A much larger clonotype is one base distant, so this may be a read error. V usage is TRBV28 and J usage is TRBJ1-1; possibly TRBD1 for D (6 bases). V was trimmed by 6 bases and J by 2 bases, leaving 22 bases between them. Per germline, CDR1 MDHEN and CDR2 SYDVKM. This CDR3 region has 17 residues. CDR3 amino acids: CASSPHRQEAQNTEAFF. The CDR3 DNA reads as TGTGCCAGCAGCCCTCACCGACAGGAGGCTCAAAACACTGAAGCTTTCTTT.

The V call is TRBV10-1, the J call TRBJ2-3, with TRBD2 matching over 9 bases. Germline CDR1 reads WNHNN; CDR2 reads SYGVQD (reference sequence). V shed 0 bases and J 7 bases; nucleotides not matched to a gene: 8. The CDR3 loop spans 16 amino acids. CDR3 DNA sequence: TGCGCCAGCAGTGAGTCGAGCGGGAGGACGGGGCATACGCAGTATTTT. Translating it yields CASSESSGRTGHTQYF.

V is TRBV19 and J is TRBJ2-3; TRBD2 agrees at 8 bases. The V segment lost 5 bases and the J segment 6 bases; nucleotides outside the gene matches: 10. Germline lookup yields CDR1 LNHDA and CDR2 SQIVND (reference sequence). The CDR3 is 15 residues long. CDR3 coding DNA: TGTGCCAGTAGTCCTGTGACTAGCGTGTCCGATACGCAGTATTTT. Its protein product is CASSPVTSVSDTQYF.

J is TRBJ2-7 and V is TRBV5-1, with 14 bases lining up with TRBD2. Trimming cost V 4 bases and J 7 bases; bases outside gene matches: 4. CDR1 is SGHRS and CDR2 is YFSETQ in the germline V gene. This CDR3 contains 14 residues. CDR3 in amino acids: CASSPGLAGVEQYF. CDR3 DNA sequence: TGCGCCAGCAGCCCGGGACTAGCGGGGGTGGAGCAGTACTTC.

This clonotype has more than one count but fewer than ten. The CDR3 here is CSAGQSYEQYF. CDR3 in DNA: TGCAGCGCCGGACAGTCCTACGAGCAGTACTTC. The chain has TRBV29-1 and TRBJ2-7, with D possibly being TRBD1 (6 bases). Germline values: CDR1 SQVTM, CDR2 ANQGSEA. The CDR3 loop spans 11 amino acids. Trimming left V 7 bases short and J 1 base short, with 8 bases between.

This clonotype was counted at least ten times. V and J are TRBV6-1 and TRBJ2-7; tentative D call: TRBD1 (6 bases). The V gene lost 10 bases and the J gene lost 3 bases, with 19 bases spanning the gap. Germline assignment: CDR1 MNHNS and CDR2 SASEGT. The CDR3 is made up of 14 amino acids. The CDR3 coding sequence is TGTGCCACCCAGTCGGGGCAGGGGAACTACGAGCAGTACTTC. It is translated as CATQSGQGNYEQYF.

This clonotype has just one count. One base away lies a much larger clone, so this may be a sequencing read error. The chain uses TRBV6-2 or TRBV6-3 and TRBJ2-3; possible D gene TRBD1, 6 bases. Deletions cut 1 base from V and 3 bases from J, with 20 bases between. CDR3 length equals 18 residues. Germline CDR1 reads MNHEY; CDR2 reads SVGEGT. DNA of the CDR3: TGTGCCAGCAGTTACTTATCCCTGAGGGGGATGATAACAGATACGCAGTATTTT. It specifies CASSYLSLRGMITDTQYF.

This clonotype was seen many times. The genes are TRBV6-1 and TRBJ2-7; D perhaps matches TRBD1 (6 bases). V lost 5 bases and J lost 3, with 14 bases in between. The germline V gene has CDR1 MNHNS and CDR2 SASEGT. The CDR3 length is 14 residues. The CDR3 sequence is CASSPRDTYYEQYF. The CDR3 DNA reads TGTGCCAGCAGTCCCCGGGACACCTACTACGAGCAGTACTTC.

This clonotype was observed a single time. A much larger clonotype is one base distant, so this may be a read error. The CDR3 sequence: CSARGLGAGEYNEQFF. The CDR3, as DNA: TGCAGTGCTAGAGGTTTAGGAGCGGGAGAATACAATGAGCAGTTCTTC. The rearrangement uses TRBV20-1 and TRBJ2-1; 8 bases fit TRBD2. Germline V gives CDR1 DFQATT, CDR2 SNEGSKA (reference sequence). V lost 1 base, J lost 4 bases, and 9 bases stayed unmatched. There are 16 residues in the CDR3.

This clonotype was counted many times. The chain couples TRBV27 to TRBJ2-3; a weak D match, TRBD2 (6 bases). Germline CDR1 and CDR2: MNHEY and SMNVEV (reference sequence). Trimming removed 2 bases from V and 4 bases from J, with 10 bases in between. The CDR3 is made up of 14 amino acids. The CDR3 sequence is CASSLRRDPDTQYF. CDR3 bases: TGTGCCAGCAGTTTAAGGCGGGACCCAGATACGCAGTATTTT.

The chain joins TRBV7-2 to TRBJ2-5, with 7 positions matching TRBD1. The V gene's germline CDR1 is SGHTA and CDR2 FQGNSA. The CDR3 is 11 residues long. With 5 bases clipped from V and 10 bases from J, the junction kept 4 bases outside the gene matches. The CDR3 coding sequence is TGTGCCAGCAGCATTAGACAGGGCCAGTACTTC. The encoded protein is CASSIRQGQYF.

This clonotype was seen repeatedly, ten times or more. This sequence joins TRBV6-2 or TRBV6-3 and TRBJ2-2; D remains ambiguous. Germline CDR1 and CDR2: MNHEY and SVGEGT. The CDR3 has 14 residues. V gave up 6 bases and J gave up 5 bases, with 13 bases separating them. CDR3 coding DNA: TGTGCCAGCAGCCCTTTCGTAACAACCGGGGAGCTGTTTTTT. It translates to CASSPFVTTGELFF.

V and J are TRBV29-1 and TRBJ2-1; 8 bases are a match to TRBD2. Looked up from germline, CDR1 is SQVTM and CDR2 is ANQGSEA. Unmatched junction bases numbered 15, after V lost 5 bases and J lost 0 bases. The CDR3 has 18 residues. CDR3 coding DNA: TGCAGCGTTAAAGGGACTAGTCGAGTGTTGAGCTCCTACAATGAGCAGTTCTTC. Amino acids: CSVKGTSRVLSSYNEQFF.

This clonotype was counted between two and nine times. The chain recombines TRBV20-1 with TRBJ2-7; 14 nucleotides line up with TRBD2. Germline assignment: CDR1 DFQATT and CDR2 SNEGSKA (reference sequence). Trimming cost V 1 base and J 5 bases; bases outside gene matches: 7. CDR3 length equals 16 residues. The CDR3 DNA reads TGCAGTGCTAGAGCAGGGACTAGCGGGAGTATAAACGAGCAGTACTTC. Translation gives CSARAGTSGSINEQYF.

As regards this clonotype: It may be a read error: a sequence one base away is much more abundant. V and J are TRBV28 and TRBJ1-3; D unresolved. CDR3 length: 11 residues. Per the germline V gene, CDR1 is MDHEN and CDR2 is SYDVKM. V lost 8 bases to trimming and J lost 4 bases, with 6 bases between them. CDR3: CASGTGNTIYF. In DNA, the CDR3 is TGTGCCAGCGGCACCGGAAACACCATATATTTT. The complete variable domain, with remaining parts taken from reference TRBV28 and TRBJ1-3, reads DVKVTQSSRYLVKRTGEKVFLECVQDMDHENMFWYRQDPGLGLRLIYFSYDVKMKEKGDIPEGYSVSREKKERFSLILESASTNQTSMYLCASGTGNTIYFGEGSWLTVV.